The 9 T cell receptor beta chains below all came from one sample that was sequenced in a study of CD8 T cells in Susac syndrome. Random hexamers were used to reverse transcribe an amount of roughly 0.45 to 1 ug RNA. MiXCR, run by TCRdb on the immunoSEQ multiplex PCR reads, gives a single entry per CDR3 protein. This table holds fewer than 200,000 distinct CDR3 sequences, 90% to 95% found once. Sequencing was done on a sample of CD4+ T cells from PBMCs. Receptor source: a human donor with Susac syndrome.

The V gene is TRBV20-1, the J gene TRBJ1-2, with D tentatively TRBD1 (6 bases). The CDR3 loop spans 15 amino acids. Per the germline V gene, CDR1 is DFQATT and CDR2 is SNEGSKA (reference sequence). Deletions cut 6 bases from V and 2 bases from J, with 19 bases between. The CDR3 DNA follows: TGCAGTGCCCGAGGGGGAGTGAAGAGGAACTATGGCTACACCTTC. Its protein product is CSARGGVKRNYGYTF.

The V and J genes are TRBV6-5 and TRBJ2-3; TRBD1 might be the D (5 bases). Trimming took off 7 bases at V and 6 bases at J, with 11 bases between the two ends. There are 12 residues in the CDR3. Germline values: CDR1 MNHEY, CDR2 SVGAGI. The CDR3 DNA is TGTGCCAGCAAGGGGTCCCCCGATACGCAGTATTTT. Translating it yields CASKGSPDTQYF.

V is TRBV20-1 and J is TRBJ1-1; D unresolved. The ends were cut back, 3 bases at V and 1 base at J, with 12 bases in the middle. This CDR3 contains 14 residues. Per the germline V gene, CDR1 is DFQATT and CDR2 is SNEGSKA (reference sequence). CDR3 in amino acids: CSASKGGGNTEAFF. Here the CDR3 DNA reads TGCAGTGCTAGTAAGGGTGGAGGGAACACTGAAGCTTTCTTT.

This clonotype appeared a few times. The chain couples TRBV6-6 to TRBJ2-7; possibly TRBD1 for D (6 bases). The CDR3 runs 14 residues. V lost 4 bases, J lost 7 bases, and 17 bases lay in between. CDR1 is MNHNY, CDR2 SVGAGI, per germline (reference sequence). The chain's CDR3 is CASSSANRAREQYF. The CDR3 DNA is TGTGCCAGCAGTTCTGCTAACAGGGCGAGGGAGCAGTACTTC.

The gene calls are TRBV20-1 and TRBJ1-2; unclear D gene. The CDR3 sequence is 11 residues long. From germline, CDR1 is DFQATT and CDR2 SNEGSKA (reference sequence). V lost 3 bases to trimming and J lost 5 bases, with 7 bases between them. The CDR3 reads CSASRSYGYTF. The CDR3 nucleotides are TGCAGTGCTAGTCGATCTTATGGCTACACCTTC.

This chain links TRBV20-1 with TRBJ1-1; D gene uncertain. V lost 0 bases and J 0 bases, leaving 8 bases between the germline ends. CDR3 length equals 14 residues. Germline V lookup: CDR1 DFQATT, CDR2 SNEGSKA (reference sequence). DNA for the CDR3: TGCAGTGCTAGAGATCCCAGGATGAACACTGAAGCTTTCTTT. Protein product: CSARDPRMNTEAFF.

V is TRBV19 and J is TRBJ2-1, with TRBD1 identical over 10 bases. This CDR3 has 14 residues. Germline loops: CDR1 LNHDA, CDR2 SQIVND (reference sequence). Losses at the gene ends were 6 bases for V and 10 bases for J; bases not matched to a gene: 9. The CDR3 loop is CASRPGQGIGEQFF. The DNA of the CDR3 is TGTGCCAGTAGGCCGGGACAGGGGATAGGGGAGCAGTTCTTC.

The chain couples TRBV5-1 to TRBJ2-1; 8 nucleotides line up with TRBD2. V shed 2 bases, J shed 0 bases, and the junction held 7 bases outside the gene matches. Germline V gene lookup returns CDR1 SGHRS and CDR2 YFSETQ. The CDR3 runs 17 residues. The CDR3 DNA reads as TGCGCCAGCAGCTTAAGGTTAGCGGGGTACTCCTACAATGAGCAGTTCTTC. It codes for CASSLRLAGYSYNEQFF. Full variable domain (remainder filled in from reference TRBV5-1 and TRBJ2-1): KAGVTQTPRYLIKTRGQQVTLSCSPISGHRSVSWYQQTPGQGLQFLFEYFSETQRNKGNFPGRFSGRQFSNSRSEMNVSTLELGDSALYLCASSLRLAGYSYNEQFFGPGTRLTVL.

The sample holds a few counts of this clonotype. The chain links TRBV7-2 to TRBJ2-1; 10 bases are shared with TRBD1. CDR1 and CDR2 (germline): SGHTA, FQGNSA. CDR3 length: 15 residues. Trimming took 6 bases from V and 1 from J; bases not matched to a gene: 3. The CDR3 loop is CASRLDRGSYNEQFF. The CDR3 coding sequence is TGTGCCAGCAGATTGGACAGGGGGTCCTACAATGAGCAGTTCTTC.